This T cell receptor (beta chain) was retrieved from a study of shared clonotypes between healthy human individuals. General observations from the study: Naive subsets tended to show greater estimated richness than memory subsets. In several donors, about 5% of naive CD4 clonotypes appeared in common. It was the few donors that limited the genetic and exposure-history diversity represented.

Per the study methods: ImmunoSEQ yielded junction-only sequences lacking quality scores, so filtering differed. Generated by immunoSEQ multiplex PCR, the TCRdb table keeps only in-frame clones and is missing some. That table gives V, J and clone size, and the DNA gave D and trimming. This sample carries around 2,000,000 clones, roughly 91% of them seen once, and the ten largest clones take 1.5% to 2%. As concerns this clone: Its antigen remains unknown.

CD45RO-negative, CCR7-selected cells formed the naive CD8 fraction, which excluded terminally differentiated effector memory CD45RA+ cells. Trimming took 3 bases from V and 6 from J, leaving 14 bases between them. The CDR3 contains 15 residues. Looked up from germline, CDR1 is MNHEY and CDR2 is SMNVEV (reference sequence). The chain carries TRBV27 and TRBJ2-2, with TRBD1 as a possible D gene (6 bases). This clonotype was sampled from a man aged 18 to 29 in good health. Some clones in this sample may be carry-over from other donors' samples. The sequenced sample was naive CD8+ T cells from PBMCs. As DNA, the CDR3 is TGTGCCAGCAGTTTTCGGCAGGGGTTTGCCGGGGAGCTGTTTTTT. Amino acids: CASSFRQGFAGELFF.